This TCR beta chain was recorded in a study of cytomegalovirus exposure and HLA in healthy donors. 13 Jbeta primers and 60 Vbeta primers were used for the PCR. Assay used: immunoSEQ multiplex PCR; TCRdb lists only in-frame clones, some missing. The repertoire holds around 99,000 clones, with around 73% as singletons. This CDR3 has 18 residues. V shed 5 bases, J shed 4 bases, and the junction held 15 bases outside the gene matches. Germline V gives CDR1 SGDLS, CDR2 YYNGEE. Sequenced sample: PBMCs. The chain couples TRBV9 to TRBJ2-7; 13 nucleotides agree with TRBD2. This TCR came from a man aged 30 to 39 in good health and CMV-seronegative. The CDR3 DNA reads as TGTGCCAGCAGTCCAGAACTAGCGGGAGGGCCGTCTAGGTACGAGCAGTACTTC. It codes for CASSPELAGGPSRYEQYF.